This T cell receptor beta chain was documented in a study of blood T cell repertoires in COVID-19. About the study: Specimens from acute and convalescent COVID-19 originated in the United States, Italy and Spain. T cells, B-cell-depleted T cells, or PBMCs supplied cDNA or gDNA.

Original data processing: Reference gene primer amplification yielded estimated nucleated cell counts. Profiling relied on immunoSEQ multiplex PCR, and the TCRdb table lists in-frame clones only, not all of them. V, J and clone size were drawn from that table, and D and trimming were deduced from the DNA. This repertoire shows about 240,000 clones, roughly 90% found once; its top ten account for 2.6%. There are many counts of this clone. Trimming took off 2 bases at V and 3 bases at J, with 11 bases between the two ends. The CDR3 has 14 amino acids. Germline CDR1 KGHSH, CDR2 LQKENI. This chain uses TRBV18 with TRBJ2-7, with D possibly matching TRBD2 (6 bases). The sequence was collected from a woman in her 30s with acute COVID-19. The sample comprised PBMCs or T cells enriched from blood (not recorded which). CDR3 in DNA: TGTGCCAGCTCACCAGGAGGGGAAGACTACGAGCAGTACTTC. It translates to CASSPGGEDYEQYF.